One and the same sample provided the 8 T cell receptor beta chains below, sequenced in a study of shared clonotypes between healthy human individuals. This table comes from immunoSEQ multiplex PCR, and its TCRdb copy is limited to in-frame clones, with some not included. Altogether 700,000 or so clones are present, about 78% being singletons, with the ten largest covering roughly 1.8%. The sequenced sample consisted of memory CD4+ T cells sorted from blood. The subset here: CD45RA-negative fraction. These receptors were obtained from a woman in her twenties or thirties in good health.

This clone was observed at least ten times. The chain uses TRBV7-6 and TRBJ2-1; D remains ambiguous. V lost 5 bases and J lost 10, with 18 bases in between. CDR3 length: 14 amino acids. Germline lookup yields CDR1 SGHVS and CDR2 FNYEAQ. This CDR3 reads CASSPTVILSEQFF. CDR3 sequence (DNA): TGTGCCAGCAGCCCCACCGTAATCCTAAGCGAGCAGTTCTTC.

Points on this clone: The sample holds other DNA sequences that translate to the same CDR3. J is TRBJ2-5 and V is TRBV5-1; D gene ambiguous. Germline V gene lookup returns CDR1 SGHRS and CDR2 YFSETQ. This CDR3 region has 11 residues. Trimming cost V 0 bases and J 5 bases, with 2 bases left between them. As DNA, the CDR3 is TGCGCCAGCAGCTTGGTTGAGACCCAGTACTTC. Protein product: CASSLVETQYF.

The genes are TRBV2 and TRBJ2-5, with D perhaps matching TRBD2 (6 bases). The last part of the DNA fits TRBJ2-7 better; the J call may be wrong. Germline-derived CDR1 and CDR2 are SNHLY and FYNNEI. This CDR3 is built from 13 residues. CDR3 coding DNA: TGTGCCAGCAGATCGGAGGGCTCCTACGAGCAGTACTTC. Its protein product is CASRSEGSYEQYF.

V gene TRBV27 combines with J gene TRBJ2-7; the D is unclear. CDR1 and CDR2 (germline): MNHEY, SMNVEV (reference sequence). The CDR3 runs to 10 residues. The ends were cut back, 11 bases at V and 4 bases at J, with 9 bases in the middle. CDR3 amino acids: CACGRYEQYF. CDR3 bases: TGTGCCTGTGGACGGTACGAGCAGTACTTC.

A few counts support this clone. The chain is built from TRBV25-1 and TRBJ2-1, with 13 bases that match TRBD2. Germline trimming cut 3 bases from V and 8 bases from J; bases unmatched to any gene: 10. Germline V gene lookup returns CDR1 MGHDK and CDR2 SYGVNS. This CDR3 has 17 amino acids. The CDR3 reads CASSDEPGLAGRYEQFF. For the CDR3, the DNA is TGTGCCAGCAGTGATGAACCGGGACTAGCGGGAAGGTATGAGCAGTTCTTC. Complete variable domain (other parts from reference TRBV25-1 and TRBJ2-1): EADIYQTPRYLVIGTGKKITLECSQTMGHDKMYWYQQDPGMELHLIHYSYGVNSTEKGDLSSESTVSRIRTEHFPLTLESARPSHTSQYLCASSDEPGLAGRYEQFFGPGTRLTVL.

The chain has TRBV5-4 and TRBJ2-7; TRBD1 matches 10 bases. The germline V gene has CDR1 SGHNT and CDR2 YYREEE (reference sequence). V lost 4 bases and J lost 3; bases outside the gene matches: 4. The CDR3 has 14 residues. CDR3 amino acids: CASSRRDRGYEQYF. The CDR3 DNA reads TGTGCCAGCAGCCGTCGGGACAGGGGCTACGAGCAGTACTTC.

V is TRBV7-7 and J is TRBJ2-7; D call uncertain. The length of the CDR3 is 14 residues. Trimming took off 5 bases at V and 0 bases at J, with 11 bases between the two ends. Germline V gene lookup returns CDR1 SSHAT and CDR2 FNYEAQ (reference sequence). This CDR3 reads CASSPNRVSYEQYF. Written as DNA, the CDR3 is TGTGCCAGCAGCCCTAATCGGGTCTCCTACGAGCAGTACTTC.

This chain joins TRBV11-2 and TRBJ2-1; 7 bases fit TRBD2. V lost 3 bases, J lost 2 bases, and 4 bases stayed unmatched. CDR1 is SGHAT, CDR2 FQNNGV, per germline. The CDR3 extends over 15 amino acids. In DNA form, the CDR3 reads TGTGCCAGCAGCTTTTCTAGCGGAACCTACAATGAGCAGTTCTTC. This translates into CASSFSSGTYNEQFF.